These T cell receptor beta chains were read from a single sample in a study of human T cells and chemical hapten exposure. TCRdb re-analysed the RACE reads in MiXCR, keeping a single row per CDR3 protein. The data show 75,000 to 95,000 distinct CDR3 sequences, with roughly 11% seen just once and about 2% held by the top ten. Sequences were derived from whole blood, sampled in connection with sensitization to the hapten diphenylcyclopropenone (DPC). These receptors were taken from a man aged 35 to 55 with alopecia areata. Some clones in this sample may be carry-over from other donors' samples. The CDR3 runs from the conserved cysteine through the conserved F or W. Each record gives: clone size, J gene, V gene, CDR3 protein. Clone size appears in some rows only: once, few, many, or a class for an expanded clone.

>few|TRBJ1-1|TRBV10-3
CAISESGQGSSMNTEAFF
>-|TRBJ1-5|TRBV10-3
CAISDKSSNQPQHF
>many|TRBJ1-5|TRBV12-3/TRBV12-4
CASSFGGQPQHF
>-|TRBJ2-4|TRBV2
CASSGGVSTKNIQYF
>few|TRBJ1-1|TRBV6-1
CASSEFVGGYTEAFF
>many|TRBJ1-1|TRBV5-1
CASSLGAFRGRHTEAFF
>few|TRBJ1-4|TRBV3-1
CASSLREDEKLFF
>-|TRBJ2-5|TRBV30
CAAQRGGQETQYF
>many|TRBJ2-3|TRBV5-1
CASSLVLADADTQYF
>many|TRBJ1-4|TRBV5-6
CASSRNEKLFF
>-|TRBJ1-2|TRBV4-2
CASSHDRDGYTF
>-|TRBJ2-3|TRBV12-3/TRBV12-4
CASSRSGISRDTQYF
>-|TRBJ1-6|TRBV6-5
CASSHGQFTLSYNSPLHF
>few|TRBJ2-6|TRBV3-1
CASSLGGSGAGANVLTF
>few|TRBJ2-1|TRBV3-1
CASSQSGGAKFF
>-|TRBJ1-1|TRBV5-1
CASSSGTPNTEAFF
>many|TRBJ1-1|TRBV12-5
CASALGDTEAFF
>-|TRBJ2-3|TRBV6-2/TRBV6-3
CASSFGLSGDTDTQYF
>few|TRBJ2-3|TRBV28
CASSWGPTDTQYF
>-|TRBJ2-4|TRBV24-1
CATSVAGYF
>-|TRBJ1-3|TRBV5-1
CASSLEAASGNTIYF
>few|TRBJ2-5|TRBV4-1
CASSQILPRAGEETQYF
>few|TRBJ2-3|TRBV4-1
CASSPRLAGGLDTQYF
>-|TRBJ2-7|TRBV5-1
CASSNGDRGRYEQYF
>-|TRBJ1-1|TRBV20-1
CSARPGQLTEAFF
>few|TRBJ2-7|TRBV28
CASSRTGFSYEQYF
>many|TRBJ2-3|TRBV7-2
CASSLGGTSGNTQYF
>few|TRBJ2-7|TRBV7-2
CASSLEVVLGGTITYEQYF
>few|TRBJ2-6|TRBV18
CASSPPDSGANVLTF
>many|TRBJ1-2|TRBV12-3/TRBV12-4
CASSLTLGGYTF
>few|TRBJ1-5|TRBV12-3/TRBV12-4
CASSPQGGRSNQPQHF
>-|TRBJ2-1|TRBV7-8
CASSPRQGPYNEQFF
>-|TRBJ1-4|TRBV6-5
CASSRPGKLEKLFF
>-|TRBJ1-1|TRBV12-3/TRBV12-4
CASSLGAELLQAFF
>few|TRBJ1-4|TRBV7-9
CASSSTGGLGEKLFF
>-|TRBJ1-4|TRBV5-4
CASSFSRAGEKLFF
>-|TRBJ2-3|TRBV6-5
CASIPSGQSTDTQYF
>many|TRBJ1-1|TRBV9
CASSVVGDSEAFF
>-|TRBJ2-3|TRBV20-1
CSARDPGTTPDTQYF
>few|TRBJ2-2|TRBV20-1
CSARTGRSNTGELFF